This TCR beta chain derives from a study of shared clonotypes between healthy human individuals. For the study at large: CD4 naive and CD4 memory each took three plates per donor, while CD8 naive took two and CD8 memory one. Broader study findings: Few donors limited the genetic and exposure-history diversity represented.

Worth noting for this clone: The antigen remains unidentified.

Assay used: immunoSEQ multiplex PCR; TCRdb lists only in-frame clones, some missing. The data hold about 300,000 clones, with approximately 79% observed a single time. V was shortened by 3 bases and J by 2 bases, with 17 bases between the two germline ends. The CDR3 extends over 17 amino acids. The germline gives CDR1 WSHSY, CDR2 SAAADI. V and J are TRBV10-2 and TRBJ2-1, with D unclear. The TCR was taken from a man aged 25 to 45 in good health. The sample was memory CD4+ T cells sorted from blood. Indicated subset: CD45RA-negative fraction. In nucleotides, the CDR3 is TGCGCCAGCAGTGATAACGCTCCCTGGCGGACCTACAATGAGCAGTTCTTC. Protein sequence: CASSDNAPWRTYNEQFF.